These 3 T cell receptor beta chains were all obtained from the same sample, sequenced in a study of molecular identifiers for immune sequencing clone quantification. Using its own MiXCR run on the PCR reads, TCRdb lists one record per CDR3 protein. The table shows about 640,000 distinct CDR3 sequences, with 20% occurring only once. The sequencing input was naive CD8+ T cells from blood, with Jurkat cell RNA spiked in. Indicated subset: FACS-sorted CD8+CD4-CCR7+CD45RA+ naive T cells. These receptors came from a human donor in good health. Some libraries in this study had Jurkat cell RNA spiked in.

In this sample, this clonotype turned up a few times. The rearrangement joins TRBV25-1 to TRBJ1-1, with 7 bases aligning to TRBD1. Trimming cost V 4 bases and J 7 bases; bases outside gene matches: 9. Per the germline V gene, CDR1 is MGHDK and CDR2 is SYGVNS. The CDR3 runs 14 residues. CDR3: CASSAWGQMVEAFF. The DNA of the CDR3 is TGTGCCAGCAGTGCCTGGGGACAGATGGTTGAAGCTTTCTTT.

The CDR3 nucleotides read TGTGCCAGCAGACCTCAAGTAGACGGGAGTTTGAGCGAGCAGTACTTC. It encodes CASRPQVDGSLSEQYF. V and J are TRBV27 and TRBJ2-7, with D possibly TRBD2 on 6 matching bases. Deletions cut 6 bases from V and 6 bases from J, with 24 bases between. The length of the CDR3 is 16 residues. Germline V CDR1 and CDR2: MNHEY, SMNVEV (reference sequence).

This clonotype was counted many times. The V call is TRBV18, the J call TRBJ2-1; no definite D call. V was pared by 2 bases and J by 8 bases, with 7 bases between. This CDR3 has 12 amino acids. Germline values: CDR1 KGHSH, CDR2 LQKENI. The CDR3 nucleotides read TGTGCCAGCTCACCAGGCGTAGATGAGCAGTTCTTC. Its translation: CASSPGVDEQFF.